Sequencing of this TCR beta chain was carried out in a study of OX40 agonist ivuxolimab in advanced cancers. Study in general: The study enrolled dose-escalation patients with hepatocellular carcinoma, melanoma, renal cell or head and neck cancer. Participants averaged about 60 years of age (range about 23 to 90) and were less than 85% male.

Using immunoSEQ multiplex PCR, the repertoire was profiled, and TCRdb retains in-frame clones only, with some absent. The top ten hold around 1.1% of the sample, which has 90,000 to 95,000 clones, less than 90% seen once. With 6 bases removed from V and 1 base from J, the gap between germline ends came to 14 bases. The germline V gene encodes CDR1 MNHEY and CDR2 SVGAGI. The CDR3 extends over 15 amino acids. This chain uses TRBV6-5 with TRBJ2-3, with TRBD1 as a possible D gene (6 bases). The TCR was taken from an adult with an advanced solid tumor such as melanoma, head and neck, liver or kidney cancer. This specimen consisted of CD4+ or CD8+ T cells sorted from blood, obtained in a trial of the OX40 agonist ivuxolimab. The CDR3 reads CASSRQGKGTDTQYF. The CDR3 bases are TGTGCCAGCAGCCGCCAGGGGAAGGGCACAGATACGCAGTATTTT.